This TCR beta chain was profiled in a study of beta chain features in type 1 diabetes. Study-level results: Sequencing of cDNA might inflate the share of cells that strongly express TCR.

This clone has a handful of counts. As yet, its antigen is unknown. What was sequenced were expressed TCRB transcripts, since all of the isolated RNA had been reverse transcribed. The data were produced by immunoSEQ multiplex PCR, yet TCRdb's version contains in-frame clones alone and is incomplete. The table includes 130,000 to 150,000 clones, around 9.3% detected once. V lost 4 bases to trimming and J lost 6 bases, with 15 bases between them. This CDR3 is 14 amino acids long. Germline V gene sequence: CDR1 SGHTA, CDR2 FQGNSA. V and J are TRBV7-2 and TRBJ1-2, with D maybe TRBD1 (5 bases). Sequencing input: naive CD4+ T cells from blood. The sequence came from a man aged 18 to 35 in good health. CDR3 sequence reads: CASSSNRRLDGYTF. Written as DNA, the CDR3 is TGTGCCAGCAGCTCGAACAGGCGTTTGGATGGCTACACCTTC.